Below, one T cell receptor beta chain is given with its context. Its specificity is not known. Germline V gene sequence: CDR1 SQVTM, CDR2 ANQGSEA. V lost 1 base to trimming and J lost 3 bases, with 15 bases between them. There are 15 residues in the CDR3. This sample was included in a study of cytomegalovirus exposure and HLA in healthy donors. Study-wide background: The 120 or so validation repertoires were produced on the same platform as the 650 to 800 repertoires of the first cohort. This was reported in a later analysis.

Broader study findings: Most TCR sequences were rare, but some public TCRs occurred in many donors. Subsequent analysis found a tendency for first-cohort TCR clusters to co-occur within the 95 to 150 validation repertoires. The study recorded over 150 TCR beta chains that were cytomegalovirus-associated.

Profiled with immunoSEQ multiplex PCR; TCRdb holds only in-frame clones, not every one. Here the sample spans tens of thousands of clones, about 92% being singletons. V is TRBV29-1 and J is TRBJ1-1, with D possibly TRBD1 on 6 matching bases. The TCR was taken from a woman between 18 and 29 years old in good health and CMV-seronegative. Source material: PBMCs. The CDR3 loop reads CSVEVGDIPDTEAFF. CDR3 DNA: TGCAGCGTTGAAGTGGGGGACATTCCCGACACTGAAGCTTTCTTT.